What follows are 24 T cell receptor beta chains derived from one specimen sequenced in a study of T cells after yellow fever vaccination. MiXCR was run by TCRdb on the 5' RACE reads, yielding one entry per CDR3 protein. The sample holds under 300,000 distinct CDR3 sequences; 6.9% are singletons and the top ten take roughly 0.93%. Sequenced here: CD4+ T cells sorted from PBMCs, sampled 15 days after the yellow fever booster vaccination. Receptors were obtained from a man younger than 45 who received the YFV17D yellow fever vaccine.

Only a few counts were recorded for this clonotype. The chain carries TRBV28 and TRBJ2-7; 7 bases agree with TRBD1. The CDR3 sequence is 14 residues long. The V gene end was trimmed by 6 bases and the J gene end by 5 bases; junction bases not matched to a gene: 10. Germline-derived CDR1 and CDR2 are MDHEN and SYDVKM. CDR3 amino acids: CASSPSDRVHEQYF. DNA of the CDR3: TGTGCCAGCAGCCCCAGTGACAGGGTCCACGAGCAGTACTTC.

This clonotype has only a few counts. V and J are TRBV6-5 and TRBJ2-2; D is ambiguous. This CDR3 contains 17 residues. Germline V gene data show CDR1 as MNHEY and CDR2 as SVGAGI. Trimming cost V 0 bases and J 5 bases, with 16 bases left between them. CDR3 residues: CASSYSGATLGTGELFF. DNA of the CDR3: TGTGCCAGCAGTTACTCGGGCGCAACCTTAGGGACCGGGGAGCTGTTTTTT.

This clonotype was seen more than once but under ten times. V and J are TRBV7-8 and TRBJ2-7; maybe TRBD2 (5 bases). This CDR3 has 13 residues. CDR1 is SGHVS and CDR2 is FQNEAQ in the germline V gene. V lost 9 bases and J 3 bases, leaving 15 bases between the germline ends. The CDR3 protein is CARGPLRDYEQYF. CDR3 in DNA: TGTGCCAGGGGCCCGTTACGGGACTACGAGCAGTACTTC.

Many counts were recorded for this clonotype. The chain recombines TRBV10-3 with TRBJ1-6; 7 nucleotides match TRBD1. This CDR3 region has 15 residues. With V trimmed by 5 bases and J by 3 bases, 4 bases remained unmatched. Per germline, CDR1 ENHRY and CDR2 SYGVKD. CDR3: CAISPGGDYNSPLHF. CDR3 DNA: TGTGCCATCAGTCCAGGGGGGGACTATAATTCACCCCTCCACTTT.

The table lists this clonotype with many counts. The chain employs TRBV5-1 and TRBJ1-2, with D uncertain. The germline V gene encodes CDR1 SGHRS and CDR2 YFSETQ. The CDR3 consists of 12 residues. The germline V and J ends were trimmed by 7 bases and 4 bases, with 11 bases remaining between them. The CDR3 nucleotides read TGCGCCAGCGCGAACGAGGGCTATGGCTACACCTTC. Amino acid sequence: CASANEGYGYTF. The full variable domain, rest sourced from reference TRBV5-1 and TRBJ1-2, is KAGVTQTPRYLIKTRGQQVTLSCSPISGHRSVSWYQQTPGQGLQFLFEYFSETQRNKGNFPGRFSGRQFSNSRSEMNVSTLELGDSALYLCASANEGYGYTFGSGTRLTVV.

This clonotype has at least ten counts. As the CDR3 is not closed by the conserved phenylalanine or tryptophan, this likely results from a read error. The DNA is omitted, as the CDR3 cannot be located on it reliably, and the CDR3 follows TCRdb's listing. The chain is built from TRBV24-1 and TRBJ2-1. Germline V gene sequence: CDR1 KGHDR, CDR2 SFDVKD. The CDR3 totals 8 residues, both ends included. The CDR3 here is CATWLTWS.

Comments on this clonotype: Since the CDR3 does not end with the conserved phenylalanine or tryptophan, this likely comes from a read error. The rearrangement joins TRBV20-1 to TRBJ2-1; maybe TRBD1 (6 bases). V was shortened by 4 bases and J by 1 base, with 26 bases between the two germline ends. The CDR3 length is 19 residues. Germline lookup yields CDR1 DFQATT and CDR2 SNEGSKA (reference sequence). The CDR3 DNA sequence: TGCAGTGCTACAGGGGTTTGGGTTGCGTCCCACGGGTCCTACAATGAGCAGTTCTAC. Its protein is CSATGVWVASHGSYNEQFY.

V is TRBV18 and J is TRBJ2-1; no clear D gene. CDR1 and CDR2 (germline): KGHSH, LQKENI. The CDR3 length is 11 residues. V gave up 2 bases and J gave up 11 bases, with 7 bases separating them. CDR3 sequence: CASSPEFQQFF. Here the CDR3 DNA reads TGTGCCAGCTCACCAGAATTTCAGCAGTTCTTC.

This clonotype occurred many times. V and J are TRBV20-1 and TRBJ1-2; D unclear. Germline V gene lookup returns CDR1 DFQATT and CDR2 SNEGSKA (reference sequence). The ends were cut back, 0 bases at V and 7 bases at J, with 15 bases in the middle. The CDR3 loop spans 14 amino acids. The CDR3 coding sequence is TGCAGTGCTAGAGAGCCGCAAACGGTAACTGGCTACACCTTC. As protein: CSAREPQTVTGYTF.

This clonotype occurred many times. The chain recombines TRBV28 with TRBJ1-1, with D unresolved. CDR3 length: 16 amino acids. Per the germline V gene, CDR1 is MDHEN and CDR2 is SYDVKM. V was shortened by 1 base and J by 1 base, with 13 bases between the two germline ends. CDR3 amino acids: CASSLFPMGGNTEAFF. The CDR3 region has the DNA TGTGCCAGCAGTTTATTCCCTATGGGCGGGAACACTGAAGCTTTCTTT.

This clonotype appeared many times. The V gene is TRBV7-6, the J gene TRBJ2-7; D uncertain. Germline assignment: CDR1 SGHVS and CDR2 FNYEAQ. CDR3 length: 13 amino acids. V lost 1 base and J 3 bases, leaving 7 bases between the germline ends. CDR3 sequence: CASSLDGFYEQYF. The CDR3 DNA reads TGTGCCAGCAGCTTAGATGGTTTCTACGAGCAGTACTTC. The variable domain in full, completed from reference TRBV7-6 and TRBJ2-7, reads GAGVSQSPRYKVTKRGQDVALRCDPISGHVSLYWYRQALGQGPEFLTYFNYEAQQDKSGLPNDRFSAERPEGSISTLTIQRTEQRDSAMYRCASSLDGFYEQYFGPGTRLTVT.

The rearrangement joins TRBV28 to TRBJ2-4, with 9 bases fitting TRBD2. With 5 bases clipped from V and 0 bases from J, the junction kept 23 bases outside the gene matches. The germline V gene encodes CDR1 MDHEN and CDR2 SYDVKM. The CDR3 contains 22 residues. The CDR3 loop reads CASSPRGSSGTTSLLAKNIQYF. DNA of the CDR3: TGTGCCAGCAGTCCGCGCGGTTCTAGCGGGACAACATCGCTCCTAGCCAAAAACATTCAGTACTTC.

The rearrangement uses TRBV20-1 and TRBJ2-7, with D unclear. Germline CDR1 reads DFQATT; CDR2 reads SNEGSKA (reference sequence). This CDR3 has 11 amino acids. Trimming cost V 6 bases and J 2 bases, with 8 bases left between them. The CDR3 reads CSAGPAYEQYF. The CDR3 DNA reads as TGCAGTGCAGGCCCAGCCTACGAGCAGTACTTC.

This clonotype was seen ten or more times. V and J are TRBV27 and TRBJ1-3; D possibly corresponds to TRBD1 (5 bases). V lost 5 bases and J lost 2, with 13 bases in between. There are 15 residues in the CDR3. Per germline, CDR1 MNHEY and CDR2 SMNVEV (reference sequence). CDR3 sequence: CASSMEGMAGNTIYF. CDR3 coding DNA: TGTGCCAGCAGTATGGAGGGGATGGCTGGAAACACCATATATTTT.

This clonotype was observed a few times. The chain carries TRBV20-1 and TRBJ1-1; D is uncertain. V lost 6 bases and J lost 0, with 14 bases in between. CDR3 length: 14 amino acids. CDR1 is DFQATT and CDR2 is SNEGSKA in the germline V gene (reference sequence). For the CDR3, the DNA is TGCAGTGCCCCGGAAAGAGAGGTGAACACTGAAGCTTTCTTT. It yields the protein CSAPEREVNTEAFF.

The rearrangement joins TRBV6-5 to TRBJ2-7, with D tentatively TRBD1 (5 bases). Trimming took off 2 bases at V and 9 bases at J, with 23 bases between the two ends. From germline, CDR1 is MNHEY and CDR2 SVGAGI. CDR3 length equals 16 residues. This CDR3 reads CASSYGAVRENSPQYF. Here the CDR3 DNA reads TGTGCCAGCAGTTACGGGGCGGTCAGGGAAAATTCGCCGCAGTACTTC.

The chain has TRBV5-4 and TRBJ2-1; TRBD2 matches 7 bases. Germline V gives CDR1 SGHNT, CDR2 YYREEE (reference sequence). V shed 2 bases and J 3 bases; nucleotides not matched to a gene: 8. The CDR3 contains 16 residues. The CDR3 DNA sequence: TGTGCCAGCAGCTTTCCCCCTAGCGGCAACTACAATGAGCAGTTCTTC. Its protein product is CASSFPPSGNYNEQFF.

This clonotype occurred many times. The rearrangement joins TRBV12-3 or TRBV12-4 to TRBJ2-5; 15 bases line up with TRBD2. The CDR3 totals 14 residues. Trimming cost V 6 bases and J 5 bases; bases outside gene matches: 1. The CDR3 bases are TGTGCCAGCAGGGGACTAGCGGGAGGTGAGACCCAGTACTTC. Translation gives CASRGLAGGETQYF.

Many counts were recorded for this clonotype. The CDR3 DNA is TGCAGTGCTAGCCGACAGGGGAACACTGAAGCTTTCTTT. It specifies CSASRQGNTEAFF. The gene calls are TRBV20-1 and TRBJ1-1, with 7 bases that match TRBD1. Per germline, CDR1 DFQATT and CDR2 SNEGSKA (reference sequence). This CDR3 is 13 amino acids long. Unmatched junction bases numbered 2, after V lost 3 bases and J lost 1 base.

This clonotype has at least ten counts. The rearrangement uses TRBV20-1 and TRBJ2-5; D may be TRBD1 or TRBD2 (5 bases each). CDR1 DFQATT and CDR2 SNEGSKA come from the germline V gene (reference sequence). V lost 4 bases, J lost 5 bases, and 17 bases lay in between. This CDR3 is built from 14 residues. DNA for the CDR3: TGCAGTGCTACCTCGCCGGGGCTTAAGGAGACCCAGTACTTC. Its translation: CSATSPGLKETQYF.

A few counts support this clonotype. The chain carries TRBV28 and TRBJ1-5; 7 bases match TRBD1. CDR1 and CDR2 (germline): MDHEN, SYDVKM. This CDR3 is 14 amino acids long. After removal of 6 bases from V and 2 bases from J, the junction contained 4 bases not matched to a gene. The CDR3 DNA reads TGTGCCAGCAGGACTGACAGGGGCAATCAGCCCCAGCATTTT. Its protein product is CASRTDRGNQPQHF. Filled out from reference TRBV28 and TRBJ1-5, the complete variable domain reads DVKVTQSSRYLVKRTGEKVFLECVQDMDHENMFWYRQDPGLGLRLIYFSYDVKMKEKGDIPEGYSVSREKKERFSLILESASTNQTSMYLCASRTDRGNQPQHFGDGTRLSIL.

As concerns this clonotype: Relative to the germline gene, one junction end is altered; a read error may explain this. V is TRBV7-2 and J is TRBJ2-2; TRBD2 aligns across 9 bases. The CDR3 sequence is 16 residues long. The germline CDR1 and CDR2 sequences are SGHTA and FQGNSA. CDR3 nucleotide sequence: TGTGCCATCAGCGTACAAGCGGGAGGTAACACCGGGGAGCTGTTTTTT. Its translation: CAISVQAGGNTGELFF. Filled out from reference TRBV7-2 and TRBJ2-2, the complete variable domain reads GAGVSQSPSNKVTEKGKDVELRCDPISGHTALYWYRQSLGQGLEFLIYFQGNSAPDKSGLPSDRFSAERTGGSVSTLTIQRTQQEDSAVYLCAISVQAGGNTGELFFGEGSRLTVL.

The gene calls are TRBV27 and TRBJ2-7; 15 bases match TRBD2. The V gene's germline CDR1 is MNHEY and CDR2 SMNVEV (reference sequence). The CDR3 is 17 residues long. The V gene end was trimmed by 4 bases and the J gene end by 2 bases; junction bases not matched to a gene: 6. The CDR3 coding sequence is TGTGCCAGCAGTTCGGGACTAGCGGGAGGCGGTCCCTACGAGCAGTACTTC. This translates into CASSSGLAGGGPYEQYF.

This clonotype turned up a few times. This sequence joins TRBV19 and TRBJ2-6, with 8 bases identical to TRBD1. V trimming: 7 bases; J trimming: 0 bases; junction bases outside the gene matches: 11. CDR1 LNHDA and CDR2 SQIVND come from the germline V gene (reference sequence). The CDR3 is 18 residues long. The CDR3: CASTFGQGLLSGANVLTF. Written as DNA, the CDR3 is TGTGCCAGTACCTTCGGACAGGGTCTACTCTCTGGGGCCAACGTCCTGACTTTC.